A selection of T cell receptor beta chains follows, all from one sample in a study of blood T cell repertoires in COVID-19. The method was immunoSEQ multiplex PCR; TCRdb's version includes in-frame clones alone and lacks a portion of them. The sample lists fewer than 350,000 clones; 81% were seen once. The sequencing input was peripheral blood. The origin of the receptors is a woman aged 60 to 75 with active or convalescent COVID-19. Each CDR3 is given with its conserved first and last residue. The D gene is left open where the match is weak. Some rows have no size entry. The others give once, few or many, or a class for an expanded clone.

size	J	V	D	DNA	CDR3
once	TRBJ1-1	TRBV7-2	-	TGTGCCAGCAGCTTAGCCAGCGCAAACACTGAAGCTTTCTTT	CASSLASANTEAFF
-	TRBJ1-6	TRBV27	TRBD1	TGTGCCAGCAGTTTCTCAGGGGGGAATTCACCCCTCCACTTT	CASSFSGGNSPLHF
-	TRBJ1-2	TRBV14	-	TGTGCCAGCAGCCAAGGGAGGACGGATTACTATGGCTACACCTTC	CASSQGRTDYYGYTF
-	TRBJ1-6	TRBV30	TRBD1	TGTGCCTGGGAAGGGACAGGGTACTTTGTTTCACCCCTCCACTTT	CAWEGTGYFVSPLHF
-	TRBJ2-3	TRBV7-2	TRBD2	TGTGCCAGCAGCTTAGTTGCCCAGCGGGGGGGCACAGATACGCAGTATTTT	CASSLVAQRGGTDTQYF
-	TRBJ1-5	TRBV5-8	-	TGTGCCAGCAGCCCCCGGAATCAGCCCCAGCATTTT	CASSPRNQPQHF
-	TRBJ2-7	TRBV6-2/TRBV6-3	-	TGTGCCAGCAGTTCCCTCTCAGGGGGGCTGTACGAGCAGTACTTC	CASSSLSGGLYEQYF
-	TRBJ2-3	TRBV9	TRBD2	TGTGCCAGCAGCCCCGCGGGGGGACTAACAGATACGCAGTATTTT	CASSPAGGLTDTQYF
-	TRBJ2-1	TRBV19	TRBD2	TGTGCCAGTACGGATAGCGGGGCTTCCTACAATGAGCAGTTCTTC	CASTDSGASYNEQFF
-	TRBJ1-3	TRBV7-6	-	TGTGCCAGCAGTTCTGACGGGAGCTCTGGAAACACCATATATTTT	CASSSDGSSGNTIYF
-	TRBJ2-2	TRBV5-6	TRBD1	TGTGCCAGCAGCCGGGGACAGGGGGCCACCGGGGAGCTGTTTTTT	CASSRGQGATGELFF
-	TRBJ1-4	TRBV2	TRBD1	TGTGCCAGCAATCAGGGACAGGCTAATGAAAAACTGTTTTTT	CASNQGQANEKLFF
-	TRBJ1-4	TRBV9	TRBD1	TGTGCCAGCAGCCAGGGGGGTTACTTCAATGAAAAACTGTTTTTT	CASSQGGYFNEKLFF
-	TRBJ2-1	TRBV7-6	-	TGTGCCAGCAGCTTAAATACCAGGGCCCAATACAATGAGCAGTTCTTC	CASSLNTRAQYNEQFF
-	TRBJ1-1	TRBV7-9	-	TGTGCCAGCAGCTTAGAGCCCCGCATGAACACTGAAGCTTTCTTT	CASSLEPRMNTEAFF
once	TRBJ2-1	TRBV15	-	TGTGCCACCAGCGGCTTCCATAGAGACAGTAACAATGAGCAGTTCTTC	CATSGFHRDSNNEQFF
-	TRBJ2-1	TRBV28	-	TGTGCCAGCAGACTCAACAATGAGCAGTTCTTC	CASRLNNEQFF
-	TRBJ2-7	TRBV5-6	TRBD1	TGTGCCAGCAGCTTTTGGCAGACCCCGGGACAGGGGGCCTGGGAGCAGTACTTC	CASSFWQTPGQGAWEQYF
-	TRBJ2-2	TRBV11-2	-	TGTGCCAGCAGCTCATGGACAGCTAACACCGGGGAGCTGTTTTTT	CASSSWTANTGELFF
-	TRBJ2-7	TRBV7-9	TRBD1	TGTGCCAGCAGCGGATCCCTGGGGACAGGGGCTTCCTACGAGCAGTACTTC	CASSGSLGTGASYEQYF
-	TRBJ2-2	TRBV6-4	-	TGTGCCAGCAGTGGGCAGGGGAACACCGGGGAGCTGTTTTTT	CASSGQGNTGELFF
-	TRBJ2-1	TRBV14	TRBD2	TGTGCCAGCAGCCAAGTTCTAGCGGGCAATGAGCAGTTCTTC	CASSQVLAGNEQFF
-	TRBJ1-5	TRBV19	-	TGTGCCAGTAGTATAGTCCCCAGCTCAGGGCGTCAGCCCCAGCATTTT	CASSIVPSSGRQPQHF
-	TRBJ1-6	TRBV5-1	TRBD1	TGCGCCAGCAGCTTAAGTCGACAGGGGGTTTATAATTCACCCCTCCACTTT	CASSLSRQGVYNSPLHF
-	TRBJ2-5	TRBV29-1	-	TGCAGCGTTCCGTCGCAGGGCGCCGTGGGAGAGACCCAGTACTTC	CSVPSQGAVGETQYF
-	TRBJ1-1	TRBV5-1	-	TGCGCCAGCAGTTTCGACGGGGGGCTGATGACTGAAGCTTTCTTT	CASSFDGGLMTEAFF
-	TRBJ1-4	TRBV5-1	-	TGCGCCAGCAGCTTACAGGCAACTAATGAAAAACTGTTTTTT	CASSLQATNEKLFF
-	TRBJ2-5	TRBV4-2	TRBD2	TGTGCCAGCAGCCAAGATAGGGGCGGGGGGACTAGCCAAGAGACCCAGTACTTC	CASSQDRGGGTSQETQYF
-	TRBJ1-2	TRBV11-2	-	TGTGCCAGCAGCTTAGTCGGTGGCTACACCTTC	CASSLVGGYTF
-	TRBJ1-1	TRBV5-1	-	TGCGCCAGCAGCTTGGGGGCAGGGATCCAATCTGAAGCTTTCTTT	CASSLGAGIQSEAFF
-	TRBJ1-1	TRBV19	-	TGTGCCAGTAGTAAGGGGGTAACTGAAGCTTTCTTT	CASSKGVTEAFF
-	TRBJ2-5	TRBV20-1	TRBD1	TGCAGTGCTAGTAGGAACAGGGGAATCTGGCAAGAGACCCAGTACTTC	CSASRNRGIWQETQYF
once	TRBJ1-2	TRBV4-1	-	TGCGCCAGCAGCCAAGAGGCAGGGAAGGGCTATGGCTACACCTTC	CASSQEAGKGYGYTF
-	TRBJ2-7	TRBV27	TRBD1	TGTGCCAGCACGGGGACAGGGGATGGGAGCGAGCAGTACTTC	CASTGTGDGSEQYF
-	TRBJ1-3	TRBV10-1	-	TGCGCAGACCGATCCCAGGTTATATATTTT	CADRSQVIYF
-	TRBJ1-5	TRBV7-6	-	TGTGCCAGCAGCTCAAGGGGGAGAACGGATCAGCCCCAGCATTTT	CASSSRGRTDQPQHF
few	TRBJ1-1	TRBV6-4	TRBD1	TGTGCCAGCAGTGCCCAGGGACAGGGGGCCACTGAAGCTTTCTTT	CASSAQGQGATEAFF
-	TRBJ2-3	TRBV25-1	TRBD2	TGTGCCAGCAGTGAATTCAGCGGGGGGTATGATACGCAGTATTTT	CASSEFSGGYDTQYF
-	TRBJ1-1	TRBV5-4	TRBD1	TGTGCCAGCAGCTTGGTGGGACAGGGTGGCACTGAAGCTTTCTTT	CASSLVGQGGTEAFF
-	TRBJ2-7	TRBV29-1	-	TGCAGCGTTGAACAGAGGGCGGGATACGAGCAGTACTTC	CSVEQRAGYEQYF
-	TRBJ1-2	TRBV19	TRBD1	TGTGCCAGTATTCCCCACTGGGATCGACAGGGGGCATCTGGCTACACCTTC	CASIPHWDRQGASGYTF
-	TRBJ1-1	TRBV6-1	-	TGTGCCAGCAGTGAAGCAGACAGCTTGAACACTGAAGCTTTCTTT	CASSEADSLNTEAFF
-	TRBJ2-3	TRBV2	-	TGTGCCAGCATACGCTCACTCGGGGATACGCAGTATTTT	CASIRSLGDTQYF
-	TRBJ2-3	TRBV2	TRBD2	TGTGCCAGCAGCTTCAGCGGGGGGGGCCTGACAGATACGCAGTATTTT	CASSFSGGGLTDTQYF
-	TRBJ2-3	TRBV11-2	TRBD2	TGTGCCAGCAGCGGGCGACTAGCGGCTAGCACAGATACGCAGTATTTT	CASSGRLAASTDTQYF
-	TRBJ2-1	TRBV4-1	TRBD1	TGCGCCAGCAGCCACGAGACAGGGAGCGCTTACAATGAGCAGTTCTTC	CASSHETGSAYNEQFF
few	TRBJ1-1	TRBV5-1	TRBD1	TGCGCCAGCAGCCTAGGACAGGGTCCAACAAGTGAAGCTTTCTTT	CASSLGQGPTSEAFF
-	TRBJ2-1	TRBV6-4	-	TGTGCCAGCAGTGAACTCAGGGAATCCAATGAGCAGTTCTTC	CASSELRESNEQFF
-	TRBJ2-5	TRBV25-1	TRBD2	TGTGCCAGCAGCCCTCTAGCGGGAGGGCAAGAGACCCAGTACTTC	CASSPLAGGQETQYF
-	TRBJ1-5	TRBV18	-	TGTGCCAGCTCAAATTCGGGGTGGCCCCAGCATTTT	CASSNSGWPQHF
-	TRBJ2-3	TRBV7-8	TRBD2	TGTGCCAGCAGCTTAGCTAGCGGGGGGATTCAAGATACGCAGTATTTT	CASSLASGGIQDTQYF
-	TRBJ2-1	TRBV11-3	-	TGTGCCAGCAGCCCCCATCGGTACCATGAGCAGTTCTTC	CASSPHRYHEQFF
-	TRBJ2-1	TRBV27	-	TGTGCCAGCAGTGGACCGGGACATCTGAGGAATGAGCAGTTCTTC	CASSGPGHLRNEQFF
few	TRBJ1-1	TRBV6-5	-	TGTGCCAGCATCCGGCAGGCGAACACTGAAGCTTTCTTT	CASIRQANTEAFF
-	TRBJ1-2	TRBV6-6	-	TGTGCCAGTCTGACAGCTAACTATGGCTACACCTTC	CASLTANYGYTF
once	TRBJ2-5	TRBV5-8	-	TGTGCCAGCAGCTTGGAAACGGACCAAGAGACCCAGTACTTC	CASSLETDQETQYF
-	TRBJ1-1	TRBV5-1	-	TGCGCCAGCAGCTTGGGACATAACCCCCGCACTGAAGCTTTCTTT	CASSLGHNPRTEAFF
-	TRBJ2-3	TRBV18	-	TGTGCCAGCTCACCACCGCCTAGTCTCAGCACAGATACGCAGTATTTT	CASSPPPSLSTDTQYF